The clone carrying this TCR beta chain was seen many times. Its antigen is undetermined. Germline V gene sequence: CDR1 SGHNT, CDR2 YENEEA. CDR3 length: 13 residues. Trimming pared 4 bases from V and 7 bases from J, leaving 13 bases between. This sample is part of a study of cytomegalovirus exposure and HLA in healthy donors. Study-wide context: Early released data had tens of millions of unique TCRs, all coming from HLA-typed donors. Whole-study findings and limits: In a later analysis, HLA-associated beta chains showed higher expansion and lower generation probabilities than comparable chains. TCR beta sequences numbering more than 15,000 were associated with HLA alleles at 0.05 false discovery rate in a later analysis.

The PCR employed 60 Vbeta primers together with 13 Jbeta primers. Data came from immunoSEQ multiplex PCR; TCRdb stores just in-frame clones and leaves some out. The sample contains some 110,000 clones, 60% to 85% of which appear only once. The sequenced material came from PBMCs. The receptor comes from a male donor in good health and CMV-seronegative. V gene TRBV11-3 combines with J gene TRBJ1-1, with D possibly being TRBD1 (6 bases). CDR3 sequence (DNA): TGTGCCAGCAGCTCGCTACAGGGAATTGAAGCTTTCTTT. This translates into CASSSLQGIEAFF.